The present TCR beta chain was sequenced within a study of naive CD8 T cells in extremely preterm neonates. CDR1 is SEHNR, CDR2 FQNEAQ, per germline (reference sequence). The CDR3 totals 16 residues. Trimming removed 5 bases from V and 0 bases from J, with 16 bases in between. Clones were read by immunoSEQ multiplex PCR, and TCRdb kept only the in-frame ones, dropping some. The table records around 7,900 clones, approximately 98% of them present only once. Sorted cells: live naive CD8+ T cells, CD45RA+CCR7+, Annexin V-negative. The chain combines TRBV7-9 with TRBJ1-2, with D possibly TRBD1 on 5 matching bases. This TCR was recovered from a human donor in good health. The specimen sequenced was naive CD8+ T cells from blood. CDR3 DNA sequence: TGTGCCAGCAGCGATCCCGACAGCCGTTCTAACTATGGCTACACCTTC. As protein: CASSDPDSRSNYGYTF.